The present entry profiles one T cell receptor beta chain with its context. The germline V gene has CDR1 MDHEN and CDR2 SYDVKM. There are 14 residues in the CDR3. Unmatched junction bases numbered 10, after V lost 8 bases and J lost 5 bases. These data originate in a study of cytomegalovirus exposure and HLA in healthy donors. PCR amplification relied on 60 Vbeta primers (plus 13 Jbeta primers). The data were produced by immunoSEQ multiplex PCR, yet TCRdb's version contains in-frame clones alone and is incomplete. Of about 190,000 clones listed, roughly 80% were seen once; the top ten hold 6%. This sequence joins TRBV28 and TRBJ2-7; 9 bases agree with TRBD1. The TCR comes from a woman in her thirties in good health and CMV-seropositive. Sequenced: PBMCs. The CDR3 loop reads CASFTGTGRDEQYF. The CDR3 DNA follows: TGTGCCAGCTTCACCGGGACAGGGAGAGACGAGCAGTACTTC.